This T cell receptor beta chain was sequenced for a study of post-analysis software for immune sequencing data. The study, taken as a whole, reports: About 5 TRBV segments occurring more often in patients than controls included TRBV5-6, TRBV5-1 and TRBV20-1.

In this sample, this clonotype turned up a few times. No antigen is known for it. TCR beta cDNA libraries included unique molecular identifiers. TCRdb fed the PCR reads into MiXCR, producing one record per CDR3 protein. The repertoire has about 760,000 distinct CDR3 sequences, 30% of them found once; the top ten carry roughly 0.57%. Germline CDR1 and CDR2: MNHEY and SMNVEV (reference sequence). The length of the CDR3 is 16 residues. Trimming took 1 base from V and 4 from J, leaving 11 bases between them. The sample was blood. The sequence was obtained from a girl under 18 with multiple sclerosis. The chain employs TRBV27 and TRBJ1-6; D ambiguous. The CDR3, as DNA: TGTGCCAGCAGTTTATTTCTTCCCTCGTATAATTCACCCCTCCACTTT. It codes for CASSLFLPSYNSPLHF.